Below are 6 T cell receptor beta chains sequenced from a single sample in a study of tumor-infiltrating lymphocytes in primary liver carcinoma. It was from roughly 20-30 mg of unsorted bulk tissue that RNA and DNA were co-extracted. Total RNA (around 510 ng) served as template for TCR beta cDNA synthesis primed by a constant-region primer. Three nested multiplex PCR rounds, a slightly modified ARM-PCR, produced the libraries for TCR beta. In the first two PCR rounds, TRBV1-TRBV30 forward primers were paired with a C-beta reverse primer, and each round lasted around 10 cycles. TCRdb redid the calling of the multiplex PCR reads with MiXCR, one entry per CDR3 protein. The table shows roughly 53,000 distinct CDR3 sequences, with around three quarters occurring only once. The sample was liver tumor tissue from sampling region 2. Subset: tumor region T2, inferior pole. The receptors shown here come from a middle-aged man with primary liver carcinoma and hepatitis B virus infection.

The chain links TRBV19 to TRBJ2-1; TRBD2 agrees at 10 bases. Trimming at V came to 5 bases and at J to 4 bases, leaving 11 bases not matched to a gene. Germline CDR1 and CDR2: LNHDA and SQIVND (reference sequence). The CDR3 has 17 residues. The CDR3 loop is CASSGTCGLAEYNEQFF. The CDR3 coding sequence is TGTGCCAGTAGTGGAACCTGTGGACTAGCGGAGTACAATGAGCAGTTCTTC.

This clonotype was recorded at least ten times. V gene TRBV12-3 or TRBV12-4 combines with J gene TRBJ2-7, with TRBD2 identical over 8 bases. The CDR3 totals 15 residues. V was clipped by 4 bases and J by 6 bases; unmatched bases: 11. CDR3 sequence (DNA): TGTGCCAGCAGTTCGAGGGCGCGAGCGGGAGTCGAGCAGTACTTC. It encodes CASSSRARAGVEQYF.

On this clonotype itself: Germline is not matched at one junction end, which may reflect a read error. J is TRBJ2-5 and V is TRBV6-1, with TRBD1 matching over 12 bases. This CDR3 region has 14 residues. Germline values: CDR1 MNHNS, CDR2 SASEGT. CDR3 loop: CASRGDRGLEAQYF. In nucleotides, the CDR3 is TGTGCCAGCAGGGGGGACAGGGGGCTAGAGGCCCAGTACTTC.

Concerning this clonotype: The junction differs from germline at one of its ends, possibly a read error. The rearrangement uses TRBV6-5 and TRBJ2-6, with 8 positions matching TRBD1. This CDR3 has 18 amino acids. Germline CDR1 MNHEY, CDR2 SVGAGI. The CDR3 sequence is CASSLWTGMEAGANVMTF. CDR3 coding DNA: TGTGCCAGCAGTCTTTGGACAGGGATGGAAGCTGGGGCCAACGTCATGACATTC.

The table lists this clonotype with many counts. This rearrangement joins TRBV7-9 to TRBJ2-5, with 9 bases matching TRBD1. With V trimmed by 5 bases and J by 4 bases, 5 bases remained unmatched. Germline V gene data show CDR1 as SEHNR and CDR2 as FQNEAQ (reference sequence). This CDR3 is 14 amino acids long. CDR3 coding DNA: TGTGCCAGCAGCCTGCGGACAGGGGCAGAGACCCAGTACTTC. Translated, it gives CASSLRTGAETQYF.

Regarding this clonotype: One end of the junction fails to match germline, which may point to a read error. The chain combines TRBV9 with TRBJ1-6; D uncertain. The CDR3 covers 13 residues. Looked up from germline, CDR1 is SGDLS and CDR2 is YYNGEE. CDR3 sequence (DNA): TGTGACAGCAGCGCGGGTATCCATTCACCTCTCCACTTT. It translates to CDSSAGIHSPLHF.